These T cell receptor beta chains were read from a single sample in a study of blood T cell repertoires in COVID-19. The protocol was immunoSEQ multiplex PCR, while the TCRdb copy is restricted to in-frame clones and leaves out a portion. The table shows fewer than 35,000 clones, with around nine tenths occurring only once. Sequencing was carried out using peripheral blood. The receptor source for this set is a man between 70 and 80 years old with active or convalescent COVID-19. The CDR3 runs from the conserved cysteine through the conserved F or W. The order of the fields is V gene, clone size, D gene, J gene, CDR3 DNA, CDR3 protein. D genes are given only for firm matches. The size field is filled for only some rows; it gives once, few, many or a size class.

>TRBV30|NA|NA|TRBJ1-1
TGTGCCTGGAGTCAGGGGATGAACACTGAAGCTTTCTTT
CAWSQGMNTEAFF
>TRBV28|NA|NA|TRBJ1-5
TGTGCCAGCAGTTTGGTGACAGCCCATCAGCCCCAGCATTTT
CASSLVTAHQPQHF
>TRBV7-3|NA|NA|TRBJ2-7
TGTGCCAGCAGCTCCACCGGGACACATCACTACGAGCAGTACTTC
CASSSTGTHHYEQYF
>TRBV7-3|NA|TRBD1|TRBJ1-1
TGTGCCAGCAGCCTCTACGGCGCGGGACAGAAGAACACTGAAGCTTTCTTT
CASSLYGAGQKNTEAFF
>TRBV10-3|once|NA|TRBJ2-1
TGTGCCATCAGTGAGGTTAGCGGAGAATGGTACAATGAGCAGTTCTTC
CAISEVSGEWYNEQFF
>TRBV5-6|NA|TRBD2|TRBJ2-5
TGTGCCAGCAGCTTGTACTTACTAGCGGGTAGTTTGGAGACCCAGTACTTC
CASSLYLLAGSLETQYF
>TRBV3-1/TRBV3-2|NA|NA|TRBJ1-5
TGTGCCAGCAGCCAAGGGGCTTCGGCCAGCAATCAGCCCCAGCATTTT
CASSQGASASNQPQHF
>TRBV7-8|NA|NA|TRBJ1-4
TGTGCCAGCAGTCCCCTAGACAGGTCGGAGGAAAAACTGTTTTTT
CASSPLDRSEEKLFF
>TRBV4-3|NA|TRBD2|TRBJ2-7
TGCGCCAGCAGCCACTTACCGGGGGGGGCCGACTCCTACGAGCAGTACTTC
CASSHLPGGADSYEQYF
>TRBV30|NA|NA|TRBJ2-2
TGTGCCGGGGGGACGCCCGACGACGGGGAGCTGTTTTTT
CAGGTPDDGELFF